A selection of T cell receptor beta chains follows, all from one sample in a study of memory CD4+ T cells and cytomegalovirus serostatus. Method: immunoSEQ multiplex PCR; TCRdb's copy keeps in-frame clones and lacks some. The table lists about 40,000 clones, 75% to 85% of them singletons. The specimen was memory CD4+ T cells from blood. The source is an adult in good health and CMV-seronegative. Both conserved end residues are part of each CDR3. A D gene is named only where the DNA matches it firmly. Rows give clone size only sometimes, using once, few, many, or a class for an expanded clone.

DNA	CDR3	size	D	J	V
TGTGCCAGCAGCCCAGGCGGGGGCCTGGAGCCCCAGCATTTT	CASSPGGGLEPQHF	NA	NA	TRBJ1-5	TRBV11-2
TGTGCCAGCAGCTCGTTATCAGGGTTCTCTGGAAACACCATATATTTT	CASSSLSGFSGNTIYF	NA	NA	TRBJ1-3	TRBV7-2
TGCGCCAGCAGCCCGCAATTACAGGGGTGGGACACTGAAGCTTTCTTT	CASSPQLQGWDTEAFF	NA	TRBD1	TRBJ1-1	TRBV4-3
TGTGCCAGTAGTAAATTCTCTGGAAACACCATATATTTT	CASSKFSGNTIYF	NA	NA	TRBJ1-3	TRBV19
TGTGCCAGCAGCCAATGGGGGCAGCGCAATCAGCCCCAGCATTTT	CASSQWGQRNQPQHF	NA	NA	TRBJ1-5	TRBV16
TGTGCCAGCACCCCGCGGGGCGTCGAACAAGAGACCCAGTACTTC	CASTPRGVEQETQYF	NA	NA	TRBJ2-5	TRBV7-9
TGTGCCACCAGCAGCCCTCGGGCGACTCGGACCTACGAGCAGTACTTC	CATSSPRATRTYEQYF	NA	NA	TRBJ2-7	TRBV15
TGTGCCAGCAGCTTAATGGCAGCTCAAGAGACCCAGTACTTC	CASSLMAAQETQYF	NA	NA	TRBJ2-5	TRBV7-9
TGCAGCGTTGCTACGGGGGCGAACACTGAAGCTTTCTTT	CSVATGANTEAFF	few	NA	TRBJ1-1	TRBV29-1
TGTGCCAGCAGGCTCCCGGGACTAGCCGGGGAGCTGTTTTTT	CASRLPGLAGELFF	NA	TRBD2	TRBJ2-2	TRBV6-5
TGTGCCAGCGAGGGACAGGGCGGTGGCGGCTACACCTTC	CASEGQGGGGYTF	NA	TRBD1	TRBJ1-2	TRBV2
TGTGCCAGCAGCTTTCGACTAGCGGGTATCCAAGAGACCCAGTACTTC	CASSFRLAGIQETQYF	NA	TRBD2	TRBJ2-5	TRBV7-2
TGCGCCAGCACCCTTGGGGGCGCCCCGAACACTGAAGCTTTCTTT	CASTLGGAPNTEAFF	few	NA	TRBJ1-1	TRBV5-1
TGCGCCAGCAGTGAGTCCGGGACCCAGTACTTC	CASSESGTQYF	NA	NA	TRBJ2-5	TRBV10-1
TGTGCCAGCAGCGTAGTTAACAGGGCTGGCTACACCTTC	CASSVVNRAGYTF	NA	NA	TRBJ1-2	TRBV9
TGTGCCAGCAGCCCCAGCCTCCGGGAATCAGGATCAGATACGCAGTATTTT	CASSPSLRESGSDTQYF	NA	NA	TRBJ2-3	TRBV7-9